These 21 T cell receptor beta chains share one sample of origin, sequenced in a study of T cells in Graves' hyperthyroidism and ophthalmopathy. The CDR3 regions of TCR beta were amplified from RNA transcripts. First-round RT-PCR of the TCR CDR3 relied on the HTBI primer set. TCRdb ran MiXCR on the multiplex PCR reads and lists one entry per CDR3 protein. The sample has 300,000 to 450,000 distinct CDR3 sequences, approximately 25% seen once. Sequenced: blood. These receptors all stem from a man aged 45-60 years with Graves' hyperthyroidism.

This clonotype was detected many times. This chain connects TRBV27 to TRBJ2-3; 13 positions agree with TRBD2. The V gene end was trimmed by 5 bases and the J gene end by 10 bases; junction bases not matched to a gene: 12. This CDR3 spans 16 amino acids. Germline V gene sequence: CDR1 MNHEY, CDR2 SMNVEV (reference sequence). The CDR3 DNA sequence: TGTGCCAGCAGTGACGGGACTAGCGGGACCCGTTGGGCGCAGTATTTT. Encoded protein: CASSDGTSGTRWAQYF.

Only a few counts were recorded for this clonotype. The genes are TRBV3-1 and TRBJ2-7; D is perhaps TRBD1 (6 bases). Germline loops: CDR1 LGHDT, CDR2 YNNKEL (reference sequence). The CDR3 has 16 amino acids. V gave up 0 bases and J gave up 3 bases, with 15 bases separating them. The CDR3 loop is CASSQEGSGALYEQYF. Here the CDR3 DNA reads TGTGCCAGCAGCCAAGAAGGGTCAGGGGCACTCTACGAGCAGTACTTC.

This clonotype has more than one count but fewer than ten. The rearrangement uses TRBV28 and TRBJ2-7, with a weak D call TRBD1 (5 bases). V was clipped by 7 bases and J by 3 bases, with 28 bases between them. CDR1 and CDR2 from the germline V gene are MDHEN and SYDVKM. There are 18 residues in the CDR3. CDR3 region: CASMGHLGGSNSNYEQYF. CDR3 nucleotide sequence: TGTGCCAGCATGGGGCATCTTGGCGGCAGCAATTCGAACTACGAGCAGTACTTC.

In its sample, this clonotype was seen a few times. V is TRBV10-2 and J is TRBJ2-3, with D unresolved. The CDR3 contains 12 residues. The germline V and J ends were trimmed by 3 bases and 5 bases, with 6 bases remaining between them. CDR1 is WSHSY and CDR2 is SAAADI in the germline V gene. DNA of the CDR3: TGCGCCAGCAGTGACCGCCTAGATACGCAGTATTTT. This gives the protein CASSDRLDTQYF.

The genes are TRBV14 and TRBJ2-1; D is ambiguous. The CDR3 loop spans 17 amino acids. Trimming shortened V by 3 bases and J by 3 bases, and 18 bases separated the two germline ends. Germline lookup yields CDR1 SGHDN and CDR2 FVKESK. As DNA, the CDR3 is TGTGCCAGCAGCCAGTCTGCCCCGGGTTCCTTCTACAATGAGCAGTTCTTC. This encodes CASSQSAPGSFYNEQFF.

The chain is built from TRBV11-3 and TRBJ2-1; 8 bases align to TRBD1. V was clipped by 1 base and J by 7 bases; unmatched bases: 6. CDR1 SGHNT and CDR2 YENEEA come from the germline V gene. CDR3 size: 15 residues. CDR3 in amino acids: CASSLGRGRGNEQFF. CDR3 in DNA: TGTGCCAGCAGCTTAGGCAGGGGGCGTGGGAATGAGCAGTTCTTC.

This clonotype was detected only a few times. The chain is built from TRBV20-1 and TRBJ2-5; possible D gene TRBD2, 5 bases. Germline V lookup: CDR1 DFQATT, CDR2 SNEGSKA (reference sequence). The CDR3 has 16 residues. Trimming cost V 0 bases and J 5 bases, with 19 bases left between them. The CDR3 DNA follows: TGCAGTGCTAGAGACCATAGAAGGGAGACGGCGGAGACCCAGTACTTC. Translated, it gives CSARDHRRETAETQYF.

This clonotype came up a few times. CDR3 nucleotides: TGCAGTGCCACAACCAGGGGTAAGCAGCCCCAGCATTTT. Translated: CSATTRGKQPQHF. The rearrangement joins TRBV20-1 to TRBJ1-5; the D gene is possibly TRBD1 (6 bases). With 6 bases removed from V and 7 bases from J, the gap between germline ends came to 16 bases. Germline CDR1 and CDR2: DFQATT and SNEGSKA (reference sequence). The CDR3 has 13 amino acids.

This clonotype occurred many times. J is TRBJ1-1 and V is TRBV29-1; D gene unclear. In germline, CDR1 is SQVTM, CDR2 ANQGSEA. V lost 5 bases and J lost 3, with 7 bases in between. The CDR3 loop spans 11 amino acids. The CDR3 here is CSVLRDTEAFF. The CDR3 coding sequence is TGCAGCGTTCTTAGAGACACTGAAGCTTTCTTT.

This clonotype was picked up one time. This could be a read error, since a much larger clone is one nucleotide away. The CDR3 sequence: CASSKTIDAYEQYF. The CDR3 nucleotides read TGTGCCAGCAGCAAGACTATTGATGCCTACGAGCAGTACTTC. The chain employs TRBV2 and TRBJ2-7; a possible D gene is TRBD2 (5 bases). The CDR3 is 14 residues long. Deletions cut 6 bases from V and 2 bases from J, with 14 bases between. Germline V gene lookup returns CDR1 SNHLY and CDR2 FYNNEI.

There are a few counts of this clonotype. This chain links TRBV19 with TRBJ2-1, with TRBD2 identical over 13 bases. The ends lost 10 bases at V and 10 bases at J; junction bases unmatched: 10. Germline V lookup: CDR1 LNHDA, CDR2 SQIVND (reference sequence). This CDR3 region has 14 residues. CDR3 loop: CATTGTSGTHEQFF. The CDR3 region has the DNA TGTGCCACTACCGGGACTAGCGGGACACACGAGCAGTTCTTC.

J is TRBJ1-6 and V is TRBV9, with D possibly TRBD1 on 6 matching bases. In germline, CDR1 is SGDLS, CDR2 YYNGEE. The CDR3 totals 16 residues. Deletions cut 1 base from V and 5 bases from J, with 13 bases between. This CDR3 is CASSVQAGADNSPLHF. The CDR3 nucleotides are TGTGCCAGCAGCGTACAAGCAGGGGCAGATAATTCACCCCTCCACTTT. The full variable domain, rest sourced from reference TRBV9 and TRBJ1-6, is DSGVTQTPKHLITATGQRVTLRCSPRSGDLSVYWYQQSLDQGLQFLIQYYNGEERAKGNILERFSAQQFPDLHSELNLSSLELGDSALYFCASSVQAGADNSPLHFGNGTRLTVT.

This clonotype has more than one count but fewer than ten. This rearrangement joins TRBV27 to TRBJ2-2; the D gene is possibly TRBD1 (6 bases). The ends were cut back, 4 bases at V and 1 base at J, with 7 bases in the middle. The CDR3 has 14 amino acids. Germline CDR1 MNHEY, CDR2 SMNVEV (reference sequence). The DNA of the CDR3 is TGTGCCAGCAGTTGGGGGCGGAACACCGGGGAGCTGTTTTTT. This gives the protein CASSWGRNTGELFF.

This clonotype was picked up a small number of times. The J gene is TRBJ2-3, the V gene TRBV19; TRBD2 matches 7 bases. The V gene's germline CDR1 is LNHDA and CDR2 SQIVND (reference sequence). Trimming took 1 base from V and 5 from J; bases not matched to a gene: 3. The CDR3 spans 14 residues. In DNA form, the CDR3 reads TGTGCCAGTAGTATAGGCGGGAGAAAAGATACGCAGTATTTT. This translates into CASSIGGRKDTQYF.

The rearrangement links TRBV20-1 to TRBJ1-4, with D unclear. Per the germline V gene, CDR1 is DFQATT and CDR2 is SNEGSKA (reference sequence). Deletions cut 6 bases from V and 8 bases from J, with 16 bases between. The CDR3 is 13 residues long. DNA for the CDR3: TGCAGTGCCCCGGCTCGAGGAGAAGAAAAACTGTTTTTT. Its protein product is CSAPARGEEKLFF.

This rearrangement joins TRBV5-6 to TRBJ2-7; D remains ambiguous. Between the trimmed V and J ends, which lost 4 bases and 6 bases, there was a span of 14 bases. This CDR3 has 13 residues. Germline V gives CDR1 SGHDT, CDR2 YYEEEE. CDR3 coding DNA: TGTGCCAGCAGCCTAACCCCCCCCCTCGAGCAGTACTTC. Protein product: CASSLTPPLEQYF. The full variable domain, completed using reference TRBV5-6 and TRBJ2-7, is DAGVTQSPTHLIKTRGQQVTLRCSPKSGHDTVSWYQQALGQGPQFIFQYYEEEERQRGNFPDRFSGHQFPNYSSELNVNALLLGDSALYLCASSLTPPLEQYFGPGTRLTVT.

This clonotype was seen repeatedly, ten times or more. This CDR3 reads CSAISGGKGYEQYF. Here the CDR3 DNA reads TGCAGTGCTATTAGTGGGGGTAAAGGATACGAGCAGTACTTC. The V gene is TRBV20-1, the J gene TRBJ2-7; D is tentatively TRBD1 or TRBD2 (5 bases each). Germline V gene sequence: CDR1 DFQATT, CDR2 SNEGSKA (reference sequence). With 4 bases removed from V and 4 bases from J, the gap between germline ends came to 17 bases. This CDR3 contains 14 residues.

The rearrangement joins TRBV12-3 or TRBV12-4 to TRBJ2-2, with D unresolved. The V end was cut by 3 bases, the J end by 3 bases, with 11 bases between. The CDR3 totals 15 residues. In DNA form, the CDR3 reads TGTGCCAGCAGTTTTTTCGCCGGGTACACCGGGGAGCTGTTTTTT. This codes for CASSFFAGYTGELFF.

J is TRBJ2-2 and V is TRBV4-2; 11 nucleotides match TRBD2. Germline V lookup: CDR1 LGHNA, CDR2 YNFKEQ. The CDR3 has 19 amino acids. V was clipped by 0 bases and J by 4 bases; unmatched bases: 10. The CDR3 nucleotides are TGTGCCAGCAGCCAAGATACTTTGGCTAGCGGGAGGTTCACCGGGGAGCTGTTTTTT. This encodes CASSQDTLASGRFTGELFF.

The gene calls are TRBV6-1 and TRBJ2-2; D is perhaps TRBD1 (5 bases). The CDR3 is 15 residues long. V was clipped by 7 bases and J by 0 bases, with 12 bases between them. CDR1 and CDR2 from the germline V gene are MNHNS and SASEGT. CDR3 sequence: CASTSDRANTGELFF. The CDR3 nucleotides are TGTGCCAGCACCTCAGACAGAGCGAACACCGGGGAGCTGTTTTTT.

The rearrangement uses TRBV5-1 and TRBJ2-1; 8 bases line up with TRBD2. This CDR3 spans 14 amino acids. CDR1 and CDR2 from the germline V gene are SGHRS and YFSETQ. J was trimmed by 4 bases and V by 4 bases; bases with no gene match: 4. In DNA form, the CDR3 reads TGCGCCAGCAGCCCACTAGCGGAGTACAATGAGCAGTTCTTC. Its translation: CASSPLAEYNEQFF. The full variable domain, completed using reference TRBV5-1 and TRBJ2-1, is KAGVTQTPRYLIKTRGQQVTLSCSPISGHRSVSWYQQTPGQGLQFLFEYFSETQRNKGNFPGRFSGRQFSNSRSEMNVSTLELGDSALYLCASSPLAEYNEQFFGPGTRLTVL.